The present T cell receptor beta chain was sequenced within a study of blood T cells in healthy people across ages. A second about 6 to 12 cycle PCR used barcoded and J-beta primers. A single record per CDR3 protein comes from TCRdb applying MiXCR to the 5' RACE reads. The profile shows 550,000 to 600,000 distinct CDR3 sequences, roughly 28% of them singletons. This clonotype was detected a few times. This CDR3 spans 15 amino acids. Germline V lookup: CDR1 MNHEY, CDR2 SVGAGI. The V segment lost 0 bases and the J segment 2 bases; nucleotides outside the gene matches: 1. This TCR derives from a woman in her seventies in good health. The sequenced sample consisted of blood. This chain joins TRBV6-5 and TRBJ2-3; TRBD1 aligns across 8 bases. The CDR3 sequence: CASSYSGQDTDTQYF. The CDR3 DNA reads TGTGCCAGCAGTTACTCGGGACAGGACACAGATACGCAGTATTTT.